This passage covers 7 T cell receptor beta chains from one sample sequenced in a study of cytomegalovirus exposure and HLA in healthy donors (dated by TCRdb to the late 2010s). Library creation used the immunoSEQ multiplex PCR assay. The multiplex PCR relied on a mix of 60 forward primers for TCR Vbeta segments and 13 reverse primers for TCR Jbeta segments. As stored in TCRdb, this immuneACCESS dataset retains in-frame rearrangements with V and J assigned. A fraction of the clones does not appear; measured against another copy, unresolved V genes explain less than half of the discrepancy, and the remainder lacks a known reason. This sample has under 250,000 clones in its table, and around 81% of those were observed once. The ten most abundant clones make up roughly 7.4% of the sample. What was sequenced was PBMCs. These receptor sequences come from a woman in her fifties or sixties in good health and CMV-seropositive.

This clone was seen just once. The genes are TRBV15 and TRBJ2-1; a weak D match, TRBD2 (5 bases). V was cut by 5 bases and J by 12 bases, with 11 bases left in between. Per germline, CDR1 LNHNV and CDR2 YYDKDF (reference sequence). The CDR3 sequence is 11 residues long. The CDR3 DNA follows: TGTGCCACCAGCCCCGGGATCCCGCAGTTCTTC. Amino acid sequence: CATSPGIPQFF.

The chain recombines TRBV5-6 with TRBJ2-5; 11 nucleotides match TRBD2. The J call is doubtful: the DNA matches TRBJ2-7 better. Germline V gene data show CDR1 as SGHDT and CDR2 as YYEEEE. This CDR3 comprises 16 residues. This CDR3 reads CASSLGPTSGSNEQYF. The DNA of the CDR3 is TGTGCCAGCAGCTTGGGTCCCACTAGCGGGAGCAACGAGCAGTACTTC.

The V gene is TRBV9, the J gene TRBJ2-5; 10 nucleotides agree with TRBD2. The germline V gene encodes CDR1 SGDLS and CDR2 YYNGEE. V dropped 0 bases and J dropped 4; count of bases not matched to a gene: 6. The CDR3 extends over 16 amino acids. The CDR3 protein is CASSVDSGRPVETQYF. CDR3 DNA: TGTGCCAGCAGCGTAGATAGCGGGAGGCCGGTAGAGACCCAGTACTTC.

The genes are TRBV27 and TRBJ1-2; perhaps TRBD1 as D (6 bases). Trimming removed 0 bases at V and 4 bases at J, with 9 bases between. Germline lookup yields CDR1 MNHEY and CDR2 SMNVEV (reference sequence). The CDR3 is made up of 14 amino acids. CDR3 protein: CASSLSPRGYGYTF. CDR3 DNA sequence: TGTGCCAGCAGTTTATCGCCCAGGGGCTATGGCTACACCTTC.

This chain joins TRBV2 and TRBJ2-2, with D possibly being TRBD1 (6 bases). Per germline, CDR1 SNHLY and CDR2 FYNNEI. This CDR3 comprises 16 residues. V lost 3 bases and J 0 bases, leaving 11 bases between the germline ends. DNA for the CDR3: TGTGCCAGCAGTGATACGAGGACAGCGAACACCGGGGAGCTGTTTTTT. The encoded protein is CASSDTRTANTGELFF.

The chain links TRBV5-6 to TRBJ2-3, with a tentative D call TRBD1 (6 bases). The CDR3 consists of 18 residues. Germline assignment: CDR1 SGHDT and CDR2 YYEEEE. V lost 0 bases and J lost 4, with 21 bases in between. In DNA form, the CDR3 reads TGTGCCAGCAGCTTGGGCCCCCCGGTGGGGGCCGCGGCAGATACGCAGTATTTT. Translated, it gives CASSLGPPVGAAADTQYF.

This chain joins TRBV5-4 and TRBJ2-7; 7 nucleotides align to TRBD1. J gave up 7 bases and V 3 bases, and 7 bases lay outside the gene matches. The CDR3 covers 13 residues. The germline gives CDR1 SGHNT, CDR2 YYREEE (reference sequence). CDR3 protein: CASSWDSSEEQYF. The CDR3 nucleotides are TGTGCCAGCAGCTGGGACAGCTCTGAAGAGCAGTACTTC.